The 26 T cell receptor beta chains below were found in one sample sequenced in a study of cytomegalovirus exposure and HLA in healthy donors. Clones were sequenced by immunoSEQ multiplex PCR, and TCRdb holds only the in-frame ones, with some missing. This sample has about 130,000 clones; roughly 89% occur once, and the top ten carry about 3%. What was sequenced was PBMCs. The source of these receptors is a man younger than 40 in good health and CMV-seronegative.

This sequence joins TRBV7-6 and TRBJ2-3; 8 nucleotides match TRBD2. V was clipped by 4 bases and J by 2 bases; unmatched bases: 14. This CDR3 contains 18 residues. Germline V CDR1 and CDR2: SGHVS, FNYEAQ. The CDR3 sequence: CASSSSSGWGTHTDTQYF. In DNA, the CDR3 is TGTGCCAGCAGCTCCTCTAGCGGGTGGGGTACACACACAGATACGCAGTATTTT.

This sequence joins TRBV4-2 and TRBJ1-5, with a possible D match to TRBD1 (5 bases). V lost 1 base, J lost 9 bases, and 10 bases lay in between. The germline CDR1 and CDR2 sequences are LGHNA and YNFKEQ. The CDR3 length is 13 residues. CDR3 DNA: TGTGCCAGCAGCCAAGCATCGGGGGGGCCCCAGCATTTT. This codes for CASSQASGGPQHF.

The rearrangement links TRBV7-3 to TRBJ2-5, with 7 bases lining up with TRBD2. The germline V gene has CDR1 SGHTA and CDR2 FQGTGA. After removal of 3 bases from V and 5 bases from J, the junction contained 9 bases not matched to a gene. This CDR3 region has 15 residues. CDR3 loop: CASSFQRGNPETQYF. Written as DNA, the CDR3 is TGTGCCAGCAGCTTCCAGCGGGGTAATCCTGAGACCCAGTACTTC.

V usage is TRBV7-9 and J usage is TRBJ2-5; TRBD2 agrees at 7 bases. The CDR3 loop spans 14 amino acids. V was pared by 5 bases and J by 7 bases, with 10 bases of the junction left unmatched. The V gene's germline CDR1 is SEHNR and CDR2 FQNEAQ (reference sequence). CDR3 sequence: CASSTRTSTGTQYF. The CDR3 bases are TGTGCCAGCAGCACCAGGACTAGTACGGGGACCCAGTACTTC.

J is TRBJ2-6 and V is TRBV7-9; D is undetermined. Trimming cost V 5 bases and J 4 bases, with 12 bases left between them. The CDR3 is made up of 15 amino acids. Per germline, CDR1 SEHNR and CDR2 FQNEAQ (reference sequence). CDR3 residues: CASSILGAGANVLTF. Written as DNA, the CDR3 is TGTGCCAGCAGCATACTCGGTGCCGGGGCCAACGTCCTGACTTTC.

This rearrangement joins TRBV19 to TRBJ2-1; 12 bases agree with TRBD2. The germline V gene has CDR1 LNHDA and CDR2 SQIVND (reference sequence). V shed 4 bases, J shed 7 bases, and the junction held 2 bases outside the gene matches. CDR3 length equals 14 residues. In DNA, the CDR3 is TGTGCCAGTAGTAGGACTAGCGGGGTTAATGAGCAGTTCTTC. Translated: CASSRTSGVNEQFF.

The chain has TRBV27 and TRBJ2-1; 11 bases align to TRBD2. Germline V gene lookup returns CDR1 MNHEY and CDR2 SMNVEV (reference sequence). Trimming took 2 bases from V and 10 from J; bases not matched to a gene: 7. This CDR3 spans 15 amino acids. CDR3 sequence reads: CASSLLAGGSMEQFF. The CDR3 nucleotides are TGTGCCAGCAGTTTACTAGCGGGGGGAAGCATGGAGCAGTTCTTC.

This rearrangement joins TRBV7-2 to TRBJ2-2, with D maybe TRBD2 (6 bases). V was trimmed by 5 bases and J by 8 bases, leaving 15 bases between them. Germline V lookup: CDR1 SGHTA, CDR2 FQGNSA. The CDR3 sequence is 14 residues long. This CDR3 reads CASSPPPGGGELFF. As DNA, the CDR3 is TGTGCCAGCAGCCCTCCTCCCGGGGGTGGGGAGCTGTTTTTT.

The chain employs TRBV5-1 and TRBJ2-5, with TRBD2 matching over 12 bases. Germline lookup yields CDR1 SGHRS and CDR2 YFSETQ. Trimming cost V 3 bases and J 5 bases; bases outside gene matches: 8. The CDR3 loop spans 16 amino acids. Here the CDR3 DNA reads TGCGCCAGCAGCTCTTCTAAGACTAGCGGGGGCGAGACCCAGTACTTC. Translated, it gives CASSSSKTSGGETQYF. The full variable domain, its missing parts supplied by reference TRBV5-1 and TRBJ2-5, is KAGVTQTPRYLIKTRGQQVTLSCSPISGHRSVSWYQQTPGQGLQFLFEYFSETQRNKGNFPGRFSGRQFSNSRSEMNVSTLELGDSALYLCASSSSKTSGGETQYFGPGTRLLVL.

This chain connects TRBV18 to TRBJ2-7, with D perhaps TRBD1 (7 bases). The germline gives CDR1 KGHSH, CDR2 LQKENI. Trimming left V 6 bases short and J 1 base short, with 19 bases between. The CDR3 is 16 residues long. The CDR3 is CASSRKGRGDSYEQYF. As DNA, the CDR3 is TGTGCCAGCTCCCGGAAGGGCAGGGGGGATTCCTACGAGCAGTACTTC.

This rearrangement joins TRBV5-4 to TRBJ1-2; TRBD1 aligns across 8 bases. The junction had 7 bases not matched to a gene; V was cut back by 4 bases and J by 8 bases. Germline V gives CDR1 SGHNT, CDR2 YYREEE (reference sequence). The CDR3 contains 13 residues. CDR3 region: CASSQTGGGGYTF. CDR3 coding DNA: TGTGCCAGCAGCCAAACAGGGGGGGGAGGCTACACCTTC.

The genes are TRBV5-4 and TRBJ1-1, with D unclear. Germline V gene lookup returns CDR1 SGHNT and CDR2 YYREEE (reference sequence). Trimming took 5 bases from V and 3 from J, leaving 14 bases between them. The CDR3 is 14 amino acids. CDR3 in amino acids: CASRPGFGDTEAFF. The CDR3 DNA is TGTGCCAGCAGACCAGGTTTCGGGGACACTGAAGCTTTCTTT.

The chain couples TRBV11-2 to TRBJ1-1; perhaps TRBD1 as D (6 bases). This CDR3 region has 15 residues. The germline V gene encodes CDR1 SGHAT and CDR2 FQNNGV. The V and J ends lost 8 bases and 1 base respectively, with 17 bases between them. The CDR3 bases are TGTGCCAGCCTCACGGGGGGGCCCGGGAACACTGAAGCTTTCTTT. Translating gives CASLTGGPGNTEAFF.

The chain carries TRBV5-6 and TRBJ1-5; 10 nucleotides line up with TRBD1. Germline V gene sequence: CDR1 SGHDT, CDR2 YYEEEE. This CDR3 contains 14 residues. The V gene end was trimmed by 4 bases and the J gene end by 6 bases; junction bases not matched to a gene: 4. In nucleotides, the CDR3 is TGTGCCAGCAGCACAGGACAGGGGGGTCAGCCCCAGCATTTT. Translation gives CASSTGQGGQPQHF. The entire variable domain, with the rest obtained from reference TRBV5-6 and TRBJ1-5, is as follows: DAGVTQSPTHLIKTRGQQVTLRCSPKSGHDTVSWYQQALGQGPQFIFQYYEEEERQRGNFPDRFSGHQFPNYSSELNVNALLLGDSALYLCASSTGQGGQPQHFGDGTRLSIL.

This sequence joins TRBV7-2 and TRBJ2-7; weak D call: TRBD1 (6 bases). This CDR3 is built from 14 residues. V was trimmed by 3 bases and J by 2 bases, leaving 11 bases between them. CDR1 SGHTA and CDR2 FQGNSA come from the germline V gene. The CDR3 is CASSLRQATYEQYF. The CDR3 DNA reads as TGTGCCAGCAGCTTGCGACAGGCGACCTACGAGCAGTACTTC.

CDR3 nucleotide sequence: TGCGCCAGCGAAGGAGGGAGGTATGGCTACACCTTC. Translating it yields CASEGGRYGYTF. This chain links TRBV10-2 with TRBJ1-2, with unresolved D. V was clipped by 8 bases and J by 5 bases, with 12 bases between them. The CDR3 is 12 amino acids. From germline, CDR1 is WSHSY and CDR2 SAAADI.

V gene TRBV11-3 combines with J gene TRBJ2-3, with D possibly TRBD2 on 6 matching bases. V was pared by 1 base and J by 2 bases, with 10 bases between. This CDR3 contains 15 residues. Germline CDR1 is SGHNT and CDR2 is YENEEA. The CDR3 here is CASSLGLALTDTQYF. CDR3 DNA: TGTGCCAGCAGCTTAGGGCTAGCGCTCACAGATACGCAGTATTTT.

The chain couples TRBV28 to TRBJ1-5; unclear D gene. The length of the CDR3 is 17 residues. The ends were cut back, 1 base at V and 0 bases at J, with 13 bases in the middle. From germline, CDR1 is MDHEN and CDR2 SYDVKM. The CDR3 region is CASSLSQAPYSNQPQHF. CDR3 nucleotide sequence: TGTGCCAGCAGTTTATCCCAGGCACCCTATAGCAATCAGCCCCAGCATTTT.

The CDR3 DNA sequence: TGTGCCAGTAGCTCAACGGACAGGGGGCGAAGTGGAAACACCATATATTTT. This gives the protein CASSSTDRGRSGNTIYF. The genes are TRBV19 and TRBJ1-3, with 11 bases matching TRBD1. J was trimmed by 3 bases and V by 6 bases; bases with no gene match: 10. This CDR3 has 17 amino acids. Germline-derived CDR1 and CDR2 are LNHDA and SQIVND (reference sequence).

The rearrangement joins TRBV5-4 to TRBJ2-3; 7 bases are a match to TRBD2. From germline, CDR1 is SGHNT and CDR2 YYREEE (reference sequence). CDR3 length equals 15 residues. V was pared by 1 base and J by 2 bases, with 4 bases of the junction left unmatched. The DNA for the CDR3 is TGTGCCAGCAGCTTGTATCTAGCGGACACAGATACGCAGTATTTT. This translates into CASSLYLADTDTQYF.

V usage is TRBV28 and J usage is TRBJ1-5; D might be TRBD1 (6 bases). CDR3 length: 12 residues. Germline-derived CDR1 and CDR2 are MDHEN and SYDVKM. V lost 8 bases to trimming and J lost 6 bases, with 11 bases between them. The CDR3 loop reads CASGGPVQPQHF. Written as DNA, the CDR3 is TGTGCCAGCGGGGGCCCAGTTCAGCCCCAGCATTTT. Filled out from reference TRBV28 and TRBJ1-5, the complete variable domain reads DVKVTQSSRYLVKRTGEKVFLECVQDMDHENMFWYRQDPGLGLRLIYFSYDVKMKEKGDIPEGYSVSREKKERFSLILESASTNQTSMYLCASGGPVQPQHFGDGTRLSIL.

This rearrangement joins TRBV7-4 to TRBJ1-2; no definite D call. V lost 3 bases, J lost 0 bases, and 14 bases lay in between. The CDR3 is made up of 16 amino acids. The germline V gene encodes CDR1 SGHVT and CDR2 SQSDAQ. The CDR3 sequence is CASSFGRVGPNYGYTF. DNA for the CDR3: TGTGCCAGCAGCTTCGGGAGGGTTGGGCCTAACTATGGCTACACCTTC.

The chain couples TRBV6-4 to TRBJ2-3; 8 bases are shared with TRBD2. With V trimmed by 0 bases and J by 1 base, 0 bases remained unmatched. Germline V gene lookup returns CDR1 MRHNA and CDR2 SNTAGT. The CDR3 has 15 amino acids. Here the CDR3 reads CASSDSSGGTDTQYF. As DNA, the CDR3 is TGTGCCAGCAGTGACTCTAGCGGGGGCACAGATACGCAGTATTTT.

Here the CDR3 reads CASRPNRGTGSQPQHF. The CDR3 region has the DNA TGTGCCAGTAGACCTAATAGGGGGACAGGGAGTCAGCCCCAGCATTTT. This chain uses TRBV19 with TRBJ1-5; TRBD1 aligns across 9 bases. The germline V gene has CDR1 LNHDA and CDR2 SQIVND (reference sequence). The CDR3 consists of 16 residues. The V segment lost 6 bases and the J segment 6 bases; nucleotides outside the gene matches: 12.

The rearrangement links TRBV28 to TRBJ1-3; the match to TRBD1 covers 8 bases. Germline V CDR1 and CDR2: MDHEN, SYDVKM. V was clipped by 6 bases and J by 4 bases; unmatched bases: 14. This CDR3 is built from 17 residues. The CDR3 nucleotides read TGTGCCAGCAGCCGGGGCGGACAGGGACTGGCGGGAAACACCATATATTTT. Encoded protein: CASSRGGQGLAGNTIYF.

This clone has a handful of counts. This chain links TRBV13 with TRBJ1-2, with D uncertain. V lost 5 bases and J lost 8, with 9 bases in between. This CDR3 is built from 11 residues. Germline values: CDR1 PRHDT, CDR2 FYEKMQ (reference sequence). CDR3 amino acids: CASSLRVGYTF. The CDR3 nucleotides read TGTGCCAGCAGCCTCCGAGTAGGCTACACCTTC.